The 22 T cell receptor beta chains below were found in one sample sequenced in a study of identical twins. TCRdb reprocessed the 5' RACE reads with MiXCR, giving one entry per CDR3 protein. The top ten clones hold about an eighth of a sample with some 730,000 distinct CDR3 sequences, around a sixth of them seen once. Another study also made use of these data, one on T cells expressing NK-cell markers.

The sample comprised PBMCs. These receptors originate from a woman aged 18-35 years in good health.

This clonotype turned up a few times. CDR3 loop: CASSPPTAMNTEAFF. As DNA, the CDR3 is TGTGCCAGCTCACCACCGACAGCGATGAACACTGAAGCTTTCTTT. The genes are TRBV18 and TRBJ1-1, with D possibly TRBD1 on 5 matching bases. Germline CDR1 reads KGHSH; CDR2 reads LQKENI. The CDR3 covers 15 residues. V dropped 0 bases and J dropped 0 bases, with 8 bases sitting between them. The whole variable domain, remainder taken from reference TRBV18 and TRBJ1-1, is NAGVMQNPRHLVRRRGQEARLRCSPMKGHSHVYWYRQLPEEGLKFMVYLQKENIIDESGMPKERFSAEFPKEGPSILRIQQVVRGDSAAYFCASSPPTAMNTEAFFGQGTRLTVV.

This sequence joins TRBV5-5 and TRBJ1-5; tentative D call: TRBD1 (5 bases). V lost 2 bases and J lost 5, with 11 bases in between. Germline CDR1 SGHKS, CDR2 YYEKEE (reference sequence). The length of the CDR3 is 14 residues. The CDR3 nucleotides read TGTGCCAGCAGCTTTCCGGGAGGGGATCAGCCCCAGCATTTT. Amino acid sequence: CASSFPGGDQPQHF. Complete variable domain (other parts from reference TRBV5-5 and TRBJ1-5): DAGVTQSPTHLIKTRGQQVTLRCSPISGHKSVSWYQQVLGQGPQFIFQYYEKEERGRGNFPDRFSARQFPNYSSELNVNALLLGDSALYLCASSFPGGDQPQHFGDGTRLSIL.

The chain combines TRBV15 with TRBJ1-1; no firm D call. Per germline, CDR1 LNHNV and CDR2 YYDKDF (reference sequence). This CDR3 contains 15 residues. The V end was cut by 0 bases, the J end by 5 bases, with 13 bases between. The CDR3 here is CATSRDSAGNTEAFF. The CDR3 region has the DNA TGTGCCACCAGCAGAGATTCTGCCGGGAATACTGAAGCTTTCTTT.

This clonotype was found a few times. V is TRBV10-2 and J is TRBJ2-7, with 14 bases fitting TRBD2. The length of the CDR3 is 17 residues. Germline lookup yields CDR1 WSHSY and CDR2 SAAADI. The ends lost 4 bases at V and 4 bases at J; junction bases unmatched: 9. The CDR3 here is CASSAILRLAGGYEQYF. The CDR3 DNA follows: TGCGCCAGCAGTGCGATTCTAAGACTAGCGGGAGGGTACGAGCAGTACTTC.

This clonotype occurred a few times. The gene calls are TRBV29-1 and TRBJ1-1; D may be TRBD1 (5 bases). Trimming removed 7 bases from V and 4 bases from J, with 13 bases in between. Germline V gene data show CDR1 as SQVTM and CDR2 as ANQGSEA. The CDR3 contains 12 residues. The CDR3 loop reads CSALGGGTEAFF. The CDR3, as DNA: TGCAGCGCGCTGGGGGGTGGCACTGAAGCTTTCTTT.

This clonotype has only a few counts. The chain carries TRBV12-3 or TRBV12-4 and TRBJ1-5; D might be TRBD1 (5 bases). Between the trimmed V and J ends, which lost 7 bases and 4 bases, there was a span of 14 bases. CDR3 size: 14 residues. The CDR3 bases are TGTGCCAGCAAGGGGCAGGGTCCGAATCAGCCCCAGCATTTT. It specifies CASKGQGPNQPQHF.

A few counts support this clonotype. The CDR3 DNA is TGTGCCATCAGTGCGGGATCAGGGGCCGGGGAGCTGTTTTTT. Translating it yields CAISAGSGAGELFF. The chain links TRBV10-3 to TRBJ2-2; D is possibly TRBD1 (6 bases). The CDR3 has 14 amino acids. V was cut by 4 bases and J by 6 bases, with 12 bases left in between. Germline CDR1 and CDR2: ENHRY and SYGVKD.

The chain carries TRBV2 and TRBJ2-1, with 7 nucleotides matching TRBD2. The J segment lost 4 bases and the V segment lost 2 bases, leaving 8 bases of the junction unmatched. The CDR3 loop spans 16 amino acids. The germline V gene encodes CDR1 SNHLY and CDR2 FYNNEI. This CDR3 reads CASSETSVREYNEQFF. CDR3 DNA: TGTGCCAGCAGTGAAACTTCAGTGCGGGAGTACAATGAGCAGTTCTTC.

The V gene is TRBV7-9, the J gene TRBJ2-2, with D perhaps matching TRBD2 (5 bases). CDR1 and CDR2 (germline): SEHNR, FQNEAQ (reference sequence). The length of the CDR3 is 16 residues. Between the trimmed V and J ends, which lost 2 bases and 1 base, there was a span of 11 bases. The CDR3 reads CASSLSVGVNTGELFF. The CDR3 region has the DNA TGTGCCAGCAGCTTAAGTGTCGGGGTGAACACCGGGGAGCTGTTTTTT.

This clonotype was found a few times. The gene calls are TRBV4-2 and TRBJ1-1, with D unclear. The ends were cut back, 1 base at V and 0 bases at J, with 9 bases in the middle. Looked up from germline, CDR1 is LGHNA and CDR2 is YNFKEQ. The CDR3 has 15 amino acids. The CDR3 DNA sequence: TGTGCCAGCAGCCAAGTTGGAGAATTGAACACTGAAGCTTTCTTT. It is translated as CASSQVGELNTEAFF.

The chain couples TRBV20-1 to TRBJ2-3; tentative D call: TRBD2 (6 bases). Looked up from germline, CDR1 is DFQATT and CDR2 is SNEGSKA (reference sequence). The CDR3 has 13 amino acids. Deletions cut 3 bases from V and 4 bases from J, with 11 bases between. CDR3 residues: CSASPAGSDTQYF. The CDR3 nucleotides read TGCAGTGCTAGTCCGGCGGGGTCAGATACGCAGTATTTT.

The rearrangement joins TRBV6-2 or TRBV6-3 to TRBJ2-1; 7 bases agree with TRBD2. This CDR3 region has 18 residues. J lost 8 bases, V lost 0 bases, and 16 bases had no gene match. Germline assignment: CDR1 MNHEY and CDR2 SVGEGT. In DNA form, the CDR3 reads TGTGCCAGCAGTTACTCGACGGCTAGCGGCCGATTAATCGATGAGCAGTTCTTC. It is translated as CASSYSTASGRLIDEQFF.

The sample holds many counts of this clonotype. The chain couples TRBV5-1 to TRBJ2-7; D is unresolved. The germline CDR1 and CDR2 sequences are SGHRS and YFSETQ. The V end lost 0 bases, the J end lost 5 bases, and 3 bases lay between the germline ends. CDR3 size: 11 residues. CDR3 DNA: TGCGCCAGCAGCTTGGATCACGAGCAGTACTTC. This gives the protein CASSLDHEQYF. Drawing the rest from reference TRBV5-1 and TRBJ2-7, the complete variable domain is KAGVTQTPRYLIKTRGQQVTLSCSPISGHRSVSWYQQTPGQGLQFLFEYFSETQRNKGNFPGRFSGRQFSNSRSEMNVSTLELGDSALYLCASSLDHEQYFGPGTRLTVT.

The chain couples TRBV12-3 or TRBV12-4 to TRBJ2-7, with 12 bases aligning to TRBD1. The CDR3 has 15 amino acids. With V trimmed by 5 bases and J by 5 bases, 7 bases remained unmatched. The CDR3 DNA sequence: TGTGCCAGCAGTCCCGGGACAGGGGGCCGGGACGAGCAGTACTTC. Residues: CASSPGTGGRDEQYF.

The chain has TRBV21-1 and TRBJ2-7. TRBV21-1 is a recognized pseudogene. The CDR3 is made up of 12 amino acids. CDR3 in amino acids: CASSKPPYEQYF. The CDR3 DNA reads as TGTGCCAGCAGCAAACCTCCCTACGAGCAGTACTTC.

This clonotype has just a few counts. The V and J genes are TRBV5-1 and TRBJ1-4; D unresolved. The ends were cut back, 0 bases at V and 6 bases at J, with 6 bases in the middle. CDR3 length: 13 residues. Germline assignment: CDR1 SGHRS and CDR2 YFSETQ. This CDR3 reads CASSLEFHEKLFF. The CDR3 DNA is TGCGCCAGCAGCTTGGAGTTTCATGAAAAACTGTTTTTT.

Only a few counts were recorded for this clonotype. J is TRBJ2-1 and V is TRBV19, with D hard to call. Germline CDR1 LNHDA, CDR2 SQIVND (reference sequence). V lost 3 bases and J 3 bases, leaving 6 bases between the germline ends. This CDR3 is 13 amino acids long. The CDR3 reads CASSINSYNEQFF. In nucleotides, the CDR3 is TGTGCCAGTAGTATCAACAGCTACAATGAGCAGTTCTTC.

V gene TRBV2 combines with J gene TRBJ2-1; tentatively, D is TRBD2 (5 bases). Germline assignment: CDR1 SNHLY and CDR2 FYNNEI. The CDR3 has 12 residues. V was cut by 5 bases and J by 9 bases, with 11 bases left in between. CDR3 sequence: CASSYSEGEQFF. In nucleotides, the CDR3 is TGTGCCAGCAGTTATAGCGAGGGTGAGCAGTTCTTC.

This clonotype was counted a few times. The chain links TRBV25-1 to TRBJ2-2, with D perhaps TRBD1 (5 bases). Trimming cost V 6 bases and J 6 bases, with 11 bases left between them. Germline V gene sequence: CDR1 MGHDK, CDR2 SYGVNS. The CDR3 consists of 13 residues. CDR3 DNA: TGTGCCAGCAGGCCCAGGGTCGCCGGGGAGCTGTTTTTT. Protein: CASRPRVAGELFF.

This clonotype appeared a few times. The CDR3 protein is CASSWDFNTGTDTQYF. CDR3 in DNA: TGTGCCAGCAGTTGGGACTTCAACACCGGCACAGATACGCAGTATTTT. The chain couples TRBV6-2 or TRBV6-3 to TRBJ2-3; TRBD2 might be the D (6 bases). V gave up 4 bases and J gave up 1 base, with 15 bases separating them. The CDR3 contains 16 residues. Germline V gene lookup returns CDR1 MNHEY and CDR2 SVGEGT.

The V call is TRBV3-1, the J call TRBJ1-1, with TRBD1 as a possible D gene (6 bases). V was shortened by 4 bases and J by 2 bases, with 11 bases between the two germline ends. The CDR3 loop spans 14 amino acids. Germline V lookup: CDR1 LGHDT, CDR2 YNNKEL (reference sequence). CDR3 in DNA: TGTGCCAGCAGCCTGGGGGCGTTCAACACTGAAGCTTTCTTT. It translates to CASSLGAFNTEAFF.

This clonotype was seen only a few times. V usage is TRBV29-1 and J usage is TRBJ2-7; D not certain. The CDR3 consists of 12 residues. Per the germline V gene, CDR1 is SQVTM and CDR2 is ANQGSEA. Between the trimmed V and J ends, which lost 3 bases and 2 bases, there was a span of 8 bases. The CDR3 region has the DNA TGCAGCGTTGACCACAGCACCTACGAGCAGTACTTC. Encoded protein: CSVDHSTYEQYF.